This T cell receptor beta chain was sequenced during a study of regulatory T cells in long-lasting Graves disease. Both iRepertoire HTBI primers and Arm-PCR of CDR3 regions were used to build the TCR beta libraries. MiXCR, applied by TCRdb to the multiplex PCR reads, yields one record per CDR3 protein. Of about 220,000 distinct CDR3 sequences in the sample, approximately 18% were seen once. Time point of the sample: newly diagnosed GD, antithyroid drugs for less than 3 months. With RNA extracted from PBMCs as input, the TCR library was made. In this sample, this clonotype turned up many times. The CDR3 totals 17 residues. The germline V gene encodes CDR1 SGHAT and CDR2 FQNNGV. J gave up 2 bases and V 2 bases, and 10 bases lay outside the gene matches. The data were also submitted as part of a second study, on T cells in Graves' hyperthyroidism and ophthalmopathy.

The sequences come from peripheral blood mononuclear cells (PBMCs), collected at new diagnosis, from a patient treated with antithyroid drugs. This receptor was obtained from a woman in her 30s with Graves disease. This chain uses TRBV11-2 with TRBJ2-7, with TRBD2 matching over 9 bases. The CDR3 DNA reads TGTGCCAGCAGCTTAAAGTACCGGACTAGCGAAACCTACGAGCAGTACTTC. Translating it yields CASSLKYRTSETYEQYF.